The sequence of this TCR beta chain was determined in a study of T cells after yellow fever vaccination (dated by TCRdb to about 2019). As for the study more broadly: The SMART-Seq v4 Ultra Low Input RNA kit was used to prepare libraries from fractions with low cell numbers. Bulk TCR alpha and beta repertoires were sequenced longitudinally to track T-cell clones before and after primary and booster YFV17D yellow fever vaccination. Blood was collected at multiple timepoints before and after primary and secondary immunization, and bulk PBMC replicates and cell subsets were isolated. Two healthy male donors made up the cohort, one aged 18 to 30 years and the other aged 30 to 40 years.

The sample's treatment or condition label is to be understood as: live attenuated yellow fever vaccine strain. At each blood-draw timepoint, two biological replicates of bulk PBMCs were collected. PBMCs were isolated from peripheral blood using a standard Ficoll-Paque protocol. TriZol was used to extract RNA from bulk PBMCs, from CD4 and CD8 fractions, and from dextramer-positive and dextramer-negative fractions. This clonotype was found a few times. No cognate antigen has been identified for it. One base away there is no much larger clone; base qualities are not given. The CDR3 starts with the cysteine, ends with the phenylalanine, and has 16 residues. Left in the record is the CDR3 DNA by itself, 48 bases read in frame from the first base. Relative to germline, V is missing 6 bases and J is missing 6 bases, with 12 bases of the junction outside any gene match. Broader findings and caveats from the paper: A small fraction of clonotypes appeared in both the CD4 and CD8 compartments, likely as a result of convergent recombination. FACS-sorted repertoires could contain abundant contaminating clonotypes from the bulk population, so computational filtering was required. Most clones expanded after primary vaccination (roughly 96% of CD4 and 80% to 90% of CD8) were re-detected after the booster, suggesting that broad memory maintenance occurred. Because the study included only a couple of donors, the extent to which the findings can be generalized is limited. The secondary T-cell response was found to be weaker but faster than the primary response, with a peak reached on day 5 rather than on day 15.

TCR cDNA was synthesized by 5'RACE template switching, which introduced a universal primer site and unique molecular identifiers. Priming for cDNA synthesis came from both the TCR alpha and TCR beta constant segments. Library amplification involved two PCR steps, and the second step added sample barcodes and sequencing adapters. Sequencing of the libraries was done on either Illumina HiSeq 2500 (2x100 bp) or NovaSeq (2x150 bp). Concerning the study's data processing: MIGEC handled demultiplexing of reads and collapsing into UMI consensus sequences, while MiXCR performed V(D)J alignment. Clonotypes responding to the vaccine were identified with edgeR on replicate PBMC samples, with the criteria of FDR below 0.01 and a log2 fold change above 5 up to day 15. CD4 or CD8 identity was assigned to each bulk clonotype according to whether the clonotype was present at higher abundance in the sequenced CD4 repertoire or the sequenced CD8 repertoire. Using fastp at Q25 and MiXCR, TCRdb reprocessed the public reads and kept productive beta chains. CDR3 protein duplicates are merged, each entry listing the most common genes and DNA. Here the V and J calls rest on TCRdb's processing, not on the authors' analysis. Counted in this sample were roughly 330,000 distinct CDR3 sequences; around 7.3% of them appeared once. Of the sample, 15% to 20% is held by the ten largest clones.

The receptor was derived from a man between 18 and 35 years old who received the YFV17D yellow fever vaccine. Material: PBMCs, obtained around 45 days after the first yellow fever vaccination. The chain is encoded by TRBV12-3 or TRBV12-4 joined to TRBJ2-1, and TRBD1 aligns with 9 junction nucleotides. The CDR3 region has the sequence CASSTTPGQGFNEQFF. The sequenced DNA: TGTGCCAGCAGCACCACTCCGGGACAGGGTTTCAATGAGCAGTTCTTC.